Listed here are 21 T cell receptor beta chains from one sample, sequenced in a study of PD-1 blockade in classical Hodgkin lymphoma. Assay used: immunoSEQ multiplex PCR; TCRdb lists only in-frame clones, some missing. The sample has tens of thousands of clones, over 60% seen once. All patients experienced relapse after autologous stem cell transplantation, and brentuximab vedotin exposure was variable. The material sequenced was peripheral blood mononuclear cells (PBMCs), taken at baseline. The receptor source for this set is a human donor with classical Hodgkin lymphoma.

This chain links TRBV27 with TRBJ2-5; 12 positions agree with TRBD2. Germline CDR1 is MNHEY and CDR2 is SMNVEV (reference sequence). V trimming: 5 bases; J trimming: 7 bases; junction bases outside the gene matches: 14. This CDR3 is 17 amino acids long. The CDR3 sequence: CASSARMTSGGYRTQYF. The CDR3 DNA sequence: TGTGCCAGCAGTGCACGAATGACTAGCGGGGGATATAGGACCCAGTACTTC.

This chain links TRBV9 with TRBJ2-3, with D possibly being TRBD2 (5 bases). V was pared by 1 base and J by 6 bases, with 6 bases between. The germline gives CDR1 SGDLS, CDR2 YYNGEE. The CDR3 is 12 amino acids. CDR3 amino acids: CASSVTGDTQYF. The CDR3 DNA follows: TGTGCCAGCAGCGTAACGGGGGATACGCAGTATTTT.

This clone showed up just a few times. The CDR3 end shows no conserved phenylalanine or tryptophan, and so a read error is likely. No DNA is shown, since the ends of the CDR3 on it are uncertain; the CDR3 is the one TCRdb lists. The genes are TRBV2 and TRBJ1-2; the D segment call TRBD1 is taken from the table without a DNA check. CDR1 is SNHLY and CDR2 is FYNNEI in the germline V gene. The CDR3 is 14 residues long, counting both termini. The CDR3 is CASSLVARQGSYPI.

The chain couples TRBV27 to TRBJ1-1; D may be TRBD1 (5 bases). Trimming left V 2 bases short and J 0 bases short, with 13 bases between. The CDR3 spans 16 residues. The germline CDR1 and CDR2 sequences are MNHEY and SMNVEV (reference sequence). In DNA, the CDR3 is TGTGCCAGCAGTTTAGGACGGGGGGGAATGAACACTGAAGCTTTCTTT. Encoded protein: CASSLGRGGMNTEAFF.

V usage is TRBV6-1 and J usage is TRBJ1-1; TRBD1 agrees at 11 bases. V lost 0 bases to trimming and J lost 0 bases; unmatched junction nucleotides: 6. Germline assignment: CDR1 MNHNS and CDR2 SASEGT. There are 18 residues in the CDR3. CDR3 sequence (DNA): TGTGCCAGCAGTGAAGCGTGGGGGACAGGGGGGTTGAACACTGAAGCTTTCTTT. The encoded protein is CASSEAWGTGGLNTEAFF.

The CDR3 region has the DNA TGTGCCAGCAGCTTATCTCTGCCCAGTTTGTACGAGCAGTACTTC. Amino acid sequence: CASSLSLPSLYEQYF. The chain is built from TRBV11-2 and TRBJ2-5; D is unresolved. With the DNA end fitting TRBJ2-7 better, the J assignment may be wrong. The CDR3 runs to 15 residues. Germline V gene data show CDR1 as SGHAT and CDR2 as FQNNGV.

The V gene is TRBV9, the J gene TRBJ1-2; D unclear. V gave up 1 base and J gave up 5 bases, with 9 bases separating them. There are 13 residues in the CDR3. From germline, CDR1 is SGDLS and CDR2 YYNGEE. The CDR3 sequence: CASSVPGGYGYTF. CDR3 bases: TGTGCCAGCAGCGTACCGGGAGGGTATGGCTACACCTTC.

This sequence joins TRBV28 and TRBJ1-3; TRBD1 matches at 9 bases. After removal of 4 bases from V and 0 bases from J, the junction contained 7 bases not matched to a gene. This CDR3 region has 17 residues. CDR1 is MDHEN, CDR2 SYDVKM, per germline. The CDR3 nucleotides read TGTGCCAGCAGTTCAAGGGGACAGGGATTCTCTGGAAACACCATATATTTT. This gives the protein CASSSRGQGFSGNTIYF. Variable domain in full (rest from reference TRBV28 and TRBJ1-3): DVKVTQSSRYLVKRTGEKVFLECVQDMDHENMFWYRQDPGLGLRLIYFSYDVKMKEKGDIPEGYSVSREKKERFSLILESASTNQTSMYLCASSSRGQGFSGNTIYFGEGSWLTVV.

The sample holds a few counts of this clone. This sequence joins TRBV7-8 and TRBJ2-7; D gene unclear. V shed 2 bases and J shed 0 bases, with 5 bases lying between them. CDR1 and CDR2 (germline): SGHVS, FQNEAQ. The CDR3 spans 13 residues. The CDR3 loop is CASSLPRSYEQYF. CDR3 coding DNA: TGTGCCAGCAGCTTACCCCGCTCCTACGAGCAGTACTTC.

This sequence joins TRBV6-5 and TRBJ2-7; D is unclear. This CDR3 is 12 amino acids long. Germline-derived CDR1 and CDR2 are MNHEY and SVGAGI. V dropped 10 bases and J dropped 3 bases, with 13 bases sitting between them. CDR3 sequence: CATSDPSYEQYF. CDR3 coding DNA: TGTGCCACCAGCGACCCCAGCTACGAGCAGTACTTC.

This chain connects TRBV5-4 to TRBJ1-2; D gene unclear. The germline V and J ends were trimmed by 1 base and 4 bases, with 8 bases remaining between them. The CDR3 has 13 amino acids. CDR1 SGHNT and CDR2 YYREEE come from the germline V gene (reference sequence). The CDR3 reads CASSLQQPYGYTF. CDR3 nucleotides: TGTGCCAGCAGCTTGCAGCAGCCCTATGGCTACACCTTC.

In nucleotides, the CDR3 is TGTGCCAGCAGCTTTGGGACAGGAGAGAACACTGAAGCTTTCTTT. It codes for CASSFGTGENTEAFF. The V gene is TRBV7-8, the J gene TRBJ1-1, with 8 nucleotides matching TRBD1. CDR1 and CDR2 (germline): SGHVS, FQNEAQ. The trim removed 3 bases at V and 1 base at J, leaving 4 bases unmatched. This CDR3 has 15 amino acids.

The chain carries TRBV18 and TRBJ2-7; D is unclear. Trimming left V 6 bases short and J 4 bases short, with 22 bases between. The CDR3 is 16 amino acids. CDR1 is KGHSH and CDR2 is LQKENI in the germline V gene. CDR3 in amino acids: CASSRTLSGSWYEQYF. The CDR3 DNA reads TGTGCCAGCTCTCGTACCCTAAGTGGTAGCTGGTACGAGCAGTACTTC.

The V and J genes are TRBV5-1 and TRBJ1-1; D remains ambiguous. The V end was cut by 4 bases, the J end by 4 bases, with 14 bases between. The CDR3 is 14 amino acids. Germline V gives CDR1 SGHRS, CDR2 YFSETQ. The CDR3 nucleotides are TGCGCCAGCAGCACCAACCCCCCACCCACTGAAGCTTTCTTT. Encoded protein: CASSTNPPPTEAFF. Looking up the rest from reference TRBV5-1 and TRBJ1-1 gives the full variable domain: KAGVTQTPRYLIKTRGQQVTLSCSPISGHRSVSWYQQTPGQGLQFLFEYFSETQRNKGNFPGRFSGRQFSNSRSEMNVSTLELGDSALYLCASSTNPPPTEAFFGQGTRLTVV.

This clone came up once. This chain connects TRBV7-2 to TRBJ2-1, with 7 nucleotides matching TRBD2. The V and J ends lost 5 bases and 3 bases, in that order; junction bases with no gene match: 4. The germline CDR1 and CDR2 sequences are SGHTA and FQGNSA. The CDR3 runs 14 residues. CDR3 nucleotide sequence: TGTGCCAGCAGCGGACTAGGTCGCTACAATGAGCAGTTCTTC. Protein sequence: CASSGLGRYNEQFF.

The J gene is TRBJ1-5, the V gene TRBV7-2; TRBD1 aligns across 7 bases. The V gene end was trimmed by 1 base and the J gene end by 5 bases; junction bases not matched to a gene: 14. The CDR3 has 18 amino acids. Germline CDR1 and CDR2: SGHTA and FQGNSA. CDR3: CASSLVSPGQVGHQPQHF. CDR3 nucleotide sequence: TGTGCCAGCAGCTTAGTTTCCCCCGGACAGGTTGGCCATCAGCCCCAGCATTTT.

This rearrangement joins TRBV25-1 to TRBJ1-5, with D possibly being TRBD1 (6 bases). Germline V CDR1 and CDR2: MGHDK, SYGVNS. V lost 6 bases, J lost 6 bases, and 21 bases lay in between. The length of the CDR3 is 16 residues. CDR3 sequence (DNA): TGTGCCAGCAGGGAGGACAAGCGGGGGCGTTCTCAGCCCCAGCATTTT. Translation: CASREDKRGRSQPQHF.

This clone was seen once. The chain recombines TRBV6-5 with TRBJ2-5, with D possibly being TRBD1 or TRBD2 (5 bases each). Germline lookup yields CDR1 MNHEY and CDR2 SVGAGI. Trimming shortened V by 2 bases and J by 2 bases, and 9 bases separated the two germline ends. The CDR3 has 14 residues. CDR3 protein: CASSYGGRQETQYF. The CDR3, as DNA: TGTGCCAGCAGTTACGGGGGACGACAAGAGACCCAGTACTTC.

This chain links TRBV6-5 with TRBJ2-7, with D possibly TRBD2 on 5 matching bases. The CDR3 is 15 residues long. Germline loops: CDR1 MNHEY, CDR2 SVGAGI. Trimming cost V 5 bases and J 2 bases, with 16 bases left between them. The DNA of the CDR3 is TGTGCCAGCAGTCCCCTGGGCCCCGGGGCCTACGAGCAGTACGTC. Protein sequence: CASSPLGPGAYEQYV.

The rearrangement uses TRBV18 and TRBJ1-2; D is perhaps TRBD1 (5 bases). CDR3 size: 14 residues. The V and J ends lost 4 bases and 2 bases respectively, with 11 bases between them. Per the germline V gene, CDR1 is KGHSH and CDR2 is LQKENI. CDR3 amino acids: CASSLDAGNYGYTF. CDR3 DNA sequence: TGTGCCAGCTCACTCGACGCAGGGAACTATGGCTACACCTTC.

This rearrangement joins TRBV25-1 to TRBJ2-3; 14 bases fit TRBD2. CDR1 MGHDK and CDR2 SYGVNS come from the germline V gene. The CDR3 is 16 residues long. The ends lost 4 bases at V and 3 bases at J; junction bases unmatched: 3. CDR3 region: CASSAGLAGGTDTQYF. The CDR3 DNA reads TGTGCCAGCAGTGCCGGACTAGCGGGGGGTACAGATACGCAGTATTTT.